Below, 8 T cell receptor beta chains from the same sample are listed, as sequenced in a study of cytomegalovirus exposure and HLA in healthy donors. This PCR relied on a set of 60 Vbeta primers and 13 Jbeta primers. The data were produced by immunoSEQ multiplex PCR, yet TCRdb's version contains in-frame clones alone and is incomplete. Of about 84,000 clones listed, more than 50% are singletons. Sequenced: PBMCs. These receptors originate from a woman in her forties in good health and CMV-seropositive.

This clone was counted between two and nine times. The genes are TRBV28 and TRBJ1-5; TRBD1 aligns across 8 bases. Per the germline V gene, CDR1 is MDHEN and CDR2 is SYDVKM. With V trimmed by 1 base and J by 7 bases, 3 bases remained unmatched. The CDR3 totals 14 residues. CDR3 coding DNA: TGTGCCAGCAGTTTATCGACAGGGGAACAGCCCCAGCATTTT. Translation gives CASSLSTGEQPQHF.

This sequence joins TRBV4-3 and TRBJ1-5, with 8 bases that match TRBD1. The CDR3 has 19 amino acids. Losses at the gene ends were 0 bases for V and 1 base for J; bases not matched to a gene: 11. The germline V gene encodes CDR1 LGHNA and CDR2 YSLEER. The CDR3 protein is CASSQDLNRGRLSNQPQHF. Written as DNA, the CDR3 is TGCGCCAGCAGCCAAGATCTCAACAGGGGGAGATTGAGCAATCAGCCCCAGCATTTT.

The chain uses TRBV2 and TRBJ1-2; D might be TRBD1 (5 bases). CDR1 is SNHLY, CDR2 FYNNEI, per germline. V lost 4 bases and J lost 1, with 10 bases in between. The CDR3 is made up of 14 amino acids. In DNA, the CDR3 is TGTGCCAGCAGTGTGCGGGGGTATAACTATGGCTACACCTTC. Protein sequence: CASSVRGYNYGYTF.

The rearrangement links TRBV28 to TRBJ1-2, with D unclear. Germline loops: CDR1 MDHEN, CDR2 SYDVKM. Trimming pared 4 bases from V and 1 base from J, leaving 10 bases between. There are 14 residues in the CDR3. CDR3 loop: CASSSSGDNYGYTF. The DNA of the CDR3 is TGTGCCAGCAGTTCCTCCGGGGATAACTATGGCTACACCTTC.

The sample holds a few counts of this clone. The CDR3 loop reads CASSLDSASGSYEQFF. The CDR3 DNA sequence: TGCGCCAGCAGCTTGGACTCGGCTAGCGGGAGCTATGAGCAGTTCTTC. The V and J genes are TRBV5-1 and TRBJ2-1, with 10 bases fitting TRBD2. The CDR3 runs 16 residues. CDR1 and CDR2 (germline): SGHRS, YFSETQ. V shed 0 bases, J shed 8 bases, and the junction held 8 bases outside the gene matches.

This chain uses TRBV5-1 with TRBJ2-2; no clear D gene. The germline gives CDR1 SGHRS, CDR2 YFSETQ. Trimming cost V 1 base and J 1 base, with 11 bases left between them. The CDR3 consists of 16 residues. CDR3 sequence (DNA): TGCGCCAGCAGCTTGATCGGTGTTGGGAACACCGGGGAGCTGTTTTTT. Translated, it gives CASSLIGVGNTGELFF.

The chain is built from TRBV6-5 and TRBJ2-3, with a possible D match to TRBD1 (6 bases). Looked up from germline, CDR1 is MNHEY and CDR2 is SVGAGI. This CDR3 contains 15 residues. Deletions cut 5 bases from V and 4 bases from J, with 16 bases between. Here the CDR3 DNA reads TGTGCCAGCAGTACAGGGTACAATGCTGCAGATACGCAGTATTTT. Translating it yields CASSTGYNAADTQYF.

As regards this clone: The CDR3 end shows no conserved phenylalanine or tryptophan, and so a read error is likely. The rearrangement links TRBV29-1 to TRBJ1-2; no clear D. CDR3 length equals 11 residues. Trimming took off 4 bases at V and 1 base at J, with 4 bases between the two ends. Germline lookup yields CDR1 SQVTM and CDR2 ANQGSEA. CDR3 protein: CSVGDNYGYTS. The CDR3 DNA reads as TGCAGCGTTGGAGATAACTATGGCTACACCTCC.